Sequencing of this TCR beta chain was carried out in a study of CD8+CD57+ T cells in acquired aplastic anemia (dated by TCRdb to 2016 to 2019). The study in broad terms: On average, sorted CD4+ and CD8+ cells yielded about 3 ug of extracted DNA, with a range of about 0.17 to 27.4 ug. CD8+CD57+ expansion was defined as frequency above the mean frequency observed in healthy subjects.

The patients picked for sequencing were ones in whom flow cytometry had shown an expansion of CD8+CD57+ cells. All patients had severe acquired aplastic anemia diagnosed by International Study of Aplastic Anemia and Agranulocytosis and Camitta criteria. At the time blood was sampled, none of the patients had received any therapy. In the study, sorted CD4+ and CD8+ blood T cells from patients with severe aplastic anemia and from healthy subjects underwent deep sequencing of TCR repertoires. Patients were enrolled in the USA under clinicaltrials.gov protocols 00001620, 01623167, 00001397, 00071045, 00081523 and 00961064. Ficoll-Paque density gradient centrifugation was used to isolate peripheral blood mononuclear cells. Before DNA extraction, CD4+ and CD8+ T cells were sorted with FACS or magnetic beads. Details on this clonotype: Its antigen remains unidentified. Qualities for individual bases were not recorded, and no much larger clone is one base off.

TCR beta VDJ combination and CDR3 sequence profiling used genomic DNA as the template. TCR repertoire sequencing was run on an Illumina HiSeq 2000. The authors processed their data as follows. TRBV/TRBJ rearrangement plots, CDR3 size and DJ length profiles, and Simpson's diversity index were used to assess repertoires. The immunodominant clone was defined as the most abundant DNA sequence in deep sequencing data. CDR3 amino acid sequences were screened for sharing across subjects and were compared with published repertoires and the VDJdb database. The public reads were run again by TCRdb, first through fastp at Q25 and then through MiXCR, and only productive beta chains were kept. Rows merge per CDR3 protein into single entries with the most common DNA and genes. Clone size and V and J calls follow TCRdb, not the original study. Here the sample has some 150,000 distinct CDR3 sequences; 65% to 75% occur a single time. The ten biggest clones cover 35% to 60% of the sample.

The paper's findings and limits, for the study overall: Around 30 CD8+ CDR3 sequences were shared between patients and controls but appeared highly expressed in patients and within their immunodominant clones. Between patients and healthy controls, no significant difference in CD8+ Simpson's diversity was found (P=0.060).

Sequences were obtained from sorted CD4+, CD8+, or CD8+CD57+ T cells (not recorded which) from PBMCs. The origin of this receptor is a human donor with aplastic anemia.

CDR3 loop: CASSLGGAPNEKLFF. The DNA sequence reads TGTGCCAGCAGCTTAGGAGGGGCGCCTAATGAAAAACTGTTTTTT. This chain is built from TRBV7-9 and TRBJ1-4; TRBD1 is a possible D gene, resting on 5 matching bases. CDR1 SEHNR and CDR2 FQNEAQ were looked up in the germline V gene (reference sequence). The CDR3, from cysteine to phenylalanine, totals 15 residues. Only the CDR3 DNA is retained, 45 bases long and in frame from the first base. Deletion took 1 base off V and 3 bases off J, with a span of 9 bases between the germline ends.